The present T cell receptor (beta chain) was sequenced within a study of cytomegalovirus exposure and HLA in healthy donors. Vbeta (60) and Jbeta (13) primers were used in the PCR. Clones were read by immunoSEQ multiplex PCR, and TCRdb kept only the in-frame ones, dropping some. The sample lists roughly 200,000 clones, almost 85% seen once, with about 2.2% in the top ten. V lost 3 bases, J lost 8 bases, and 10 bases lay in between. The CDR3 has 13 amino acids. Germline-derived CDR1 and CDR2 are KGHSH and LQKENI. Sequences were obtained from PBMCs. The sequence came from a woman aged 50 to 60 in good health and CMV-seronegative. This rearrangement joins TRBV18 to TRBJ1-4, with D perhaps TRBD1 (5 bases). CDR3 in DNA: TGTGCCAGCTCACCGCTTACAGGAGAAAAACTGTTTTTT. Its translation: CASSPLTGEKLFF.